What follows are 2 T cell receptor beta chains derived from one specimen sequenced in a study of neoadjuvant anti-PD-1 for oral cavity cancer (dated by TCRdb to about 2021). In the paper's terms, the time point label means: after neoadjuvant nivolumab, at surgical resection. Library preparation employed the immunoSEQ multiplex PCR assay. The table comes from immuneACCESS by way of TCRdb, which keeps in-frame sequences with V and J called. Part of the clones is missing from these tables; in studies checked, under half for an unresolved V gene and the rest for unknown reasons. For this sample there are tens of thousands of clones; 77% appear just once. More than 4% of the sample rests with the top ten. The sequences come from PBMCs, collected after nivolumab (anti-PD-1) treatment. These receptors were obtained from a person aged 35 to 85 with oral cavity squamous cell carcinoma.

CDR3 DNA: TGTGCCAGCAGCTTTGCAGGCGCGAACACCGGGGAGCTGTTTTTT. This sequence encodes CASSFAGANTGELFF. The gene calls are TRBV9 and TRBJ2-2; no reliable D call. Germline-derived CDR1 and CDR2 are SGDLS and YYNGEE. CDR3 length: 15 amino acids. Deletions cut 4 bases from V and 0 bases from J, with 10 bases between.

The rearrangement joins TRBV7-9 to TRBJ1-2, with TRBD1 identical over 11 bases. The germline gives CDR1 SEHNR, CDR2 FQNEAQ (reference sequence). This CDR3 contains 15 residues. V lost 4 bases, J lost 3 bases, and 4 bases stayed unmatched. This CDR3 is CASSSGQGADYGYTF. The CDR3 DNA reads as TGTGCCAGCAGCTCTGGACAGGGGGCGGACTATGGCTACACCTTC.